A selection of T cell receptor beta chains follows, all from one sample in a study of PD-1 blockade in classical Hodgkin lymphoma. Using immunoSEQ multiplex PCR, the repertoire was profiled, and TCRdb retains in-frame clones only, with some absent. The data contain 5,000 to 7,500 clones, about 89% of them singletons. Sequenced here: CD4+ T cells from blood, sampled before the fourth cycle of nivolumab. These receptors originate from a human donor with classical Hodgkin lymphoma. The conserved cysteine and the conserved F or W are not part of the CDR3 here. Each record gives: J gene, V gene, CDR3 protein.

>TRBJ2-7|TRBV18
ASSRWGSSGGDSYEQY
>TRBJ2-7|TRBV2
ASSSQATYEQY
>TRBJ1-1|TRBV11-2
ASSLDRNTGAF
>TRBJ2-2|TRBV2
ASSTYTTGELF
>TRBJ2-1|TRBV13
ASSTYNEQF
>TRBJ2-7|TRBV6-1
ASSEALAGGSYEQY
>TRBJ2-6|TRBV18
ASPSVGANVLT
>TRBJ2-2|TRBV27
ASRDRGGWYTGELF
>TRBJ1-4|TRBV5-4
ASSSGGTGPAGEKLF
>TRBJ2-5|TRBV5-1
ASSLPSEETQY
>TRBJ2-5|TRBV30
AWSGGKRFQETQY
>TRBJ2-1|TRBV6-6
ASSQSTRSSYNEQF
>TRBJ2-5|TRBV7-6
ASSLRGWDRRNQETQY
>TRBJ2-1|TRBV6-5
ASSYSWGRAYNEQF
>TRBJ2-7|TRBV6-6
ASSRGYEQY
>TRBJ2-5|TRBV2
ASQYQETQY
>TRBJ1-5|TRBV7-3
ASSSKELRDQPQH
>TRBJ2-7|TRBV9
ASSVGPGSYEQY
>TRBJ1-6|TRBV7-3
ASSLQGRNSPLH
>TRBJ2-3|TRBV6-4
ASSDTGTRGTDTQY
>TRBJ2-1|TRBV5-4
ASSPSGGTYNEQF
>TRBJ2-4|TRBV5-6
ASSSRDRGNIQY
>TRBJ1-2|TRBV2
ASLGTGPYGYT
>TRBJ1-1|TRBV6-1
ASRTANTEAF
>TRBJ2-7|TRBV6-1
ASTPGALHEQY
>TRBJ2-1|TRBV18
ASSPTGINEQF
>TRBJ1-2|TRBV30
AWSLLGQGGLANYGYT
>TRBJ2-7|TRBV18
ASSLLGTSFYEQY
>TRBJ1-2|TRBV6-1
ASRAYGYT